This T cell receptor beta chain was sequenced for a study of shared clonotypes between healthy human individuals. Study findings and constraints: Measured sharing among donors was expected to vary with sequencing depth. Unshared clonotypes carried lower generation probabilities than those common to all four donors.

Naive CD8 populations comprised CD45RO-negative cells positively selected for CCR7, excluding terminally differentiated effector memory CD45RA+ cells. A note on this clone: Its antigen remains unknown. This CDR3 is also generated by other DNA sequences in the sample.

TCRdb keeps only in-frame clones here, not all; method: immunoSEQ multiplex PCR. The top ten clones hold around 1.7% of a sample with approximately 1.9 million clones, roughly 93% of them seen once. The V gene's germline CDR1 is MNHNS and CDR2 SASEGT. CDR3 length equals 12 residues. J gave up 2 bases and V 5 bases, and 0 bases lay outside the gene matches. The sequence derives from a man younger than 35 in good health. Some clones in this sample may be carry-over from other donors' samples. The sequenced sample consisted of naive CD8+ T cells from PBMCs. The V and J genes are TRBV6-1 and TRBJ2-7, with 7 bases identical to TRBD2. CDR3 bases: TGTGCCAGCAGTCGGGGGGCCTACGAGCAGTACTTC. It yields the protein CASSRGAYEQYF.